Below are 10 T cell receptor beta chains sequenced from a single sample in a study of T cells in Graves' hyperthyroidism and ophthalmopathy. RNA transcripts yielded amplified TCR beta CDR3 regions. An initial round of RT-PCR targeting the TCR CDR3 relied on the HTBI primer set. TCRdb reprocessed the multiplex PCR reads via MiXCR and lists one record per CDR3 protein. The sample includes 600,000 to 650,000 distinct CDR3 sequences, about a fifth of them seen just once. Sequencing input: blood. The source of these receptors is a man aged 25 to 45 with Graves' ophthalmopathy.

This chain links TRBV6-1 with TRBJ2-7; D might be TRBD1 (6 bases). The CDR3 spans 15 residues. V lost 7 bases to trimming and J lost 3 bases, with 19 bases between them. CDR1 is MNHNS, CDR2 SASEGT, per germline. The chain's CDR3 is CASTPGIGTIYEQYF. As DNA, the CDR3 is TGTGCCAGCACCCCCGGGATCGGGACAATCTACGAGCAGTACTTC.

The J gene is TRBJ2-2, the V gene TRBV2; possibly TRBD1 for D (6 bases). V lost 2 bases, J lost 4 bases, and 8 bases lay in between. Germline values: CDR1 SNHLY, CDR2 FYNNEI. The CDR3 totals 14 residues. The CDR3 DNA is TGTGCCAGCAGTGAAAGGGGGAGCACCGGGGAGCTGTTTTTT. Translating gives CASSERGSTGELFF.

The sample holds many counts of this clonotype. The genes are TRBV12-3 or TRBV12-4 and TRBJ1-6; no reliable D call. The CDR3 extends over 17 amino acids. Between the trimmed V and J ends, which lost 2 bases and 10 bases, there was a span of 21 bases. The CDR3 DNA reads TGTGCCAGCAGTTTAATTTCGGGGAGATTGAGAGCGTCACCCCTCCACTTT. Translation: CASSLISGRLRASPLHF.

V is TRBV14 and J is TRBJ1-2; TRBD1 is a possible D gene (5 bases). Germline loops: CDR1 SGHDN, CDR2 FVKESK. The length of the CDR3 is 15 residues. Trimming cost V 4 bases and J 4 bases, with 16 bases left between them. Here the CDR3 reads CASSPLLGDSYGYTF. The CDR3 DNA sequence: TGTGCCAGCAGCCCTCTTCTTGGGGACTCCTATGGCTACACCTTC.

This clonotype was picked up a small number of times. The rearrangement uses TRBV7-8 and TRBJ1-1; D ambiguous. Germline CDR1 SGHVS, CDR2 FQNEAQ. There are 14 residues in the CDR3. V gave up 0 bases and J gave up 1 base, with 6 bases separating them. CDR3 amino acids: CASSLAVANTEAFF. CDR3 nucleotide sequence: TGTGCCAGCAGCTTAGCGGTGGCGAACACTGAAGCTTTCTTT. Complete variable domain (other parts from reference TRBV7-8 and TRBJ1-1): GAGVSQSPRYKVAKRGQDVALRCDPISGHVSLFWYQQALGQGPEFLTYFQNEAQLDKSGLPSDRFFAERPEGSVSTLKIQRTQQEDSAVYLCASSLAVANTEAFFGQGTRLTVV.

This rearrangement joins TRBV10-3 to TRBJ2-1; 8 nucleotides match TRBD2. Germline V gene sequence: CDR1 ENHRY, CDR2 SYGVKD. The V gene end was trimmed by 10 bases and the J gene end by 4 bases; junction bases not matched to a gene: 6. The CDR3 runs to 13 residues. CDR3 bases: TGTGCCACCGGGCGGGAGGATTACAATGAGCAGTTCTTC. Its protein product is CATGREDYNEQFF.

V and J are TRBV11-2 and TRBJ2-7; 9 nucleotides match TRBD1. Per the germline V gene, CDR1 is SGHAT and CDR2 is FQNNGV. J lost 4 bases, V lost 3 bases, and 7 bases had no gene match. This CDR3 contains 15 residues. This CDR3 reads CASSLGTGRFYEQYF. The CDR3 region has the DNA TGTGCCAGCAGCTTGGGGACAGGGCGGTTTTACGAGCAGTACTTC.

The rearrangement joins TRBV27 to TRBJ1-5; D might be TRBD1 (5 bases). CDR1 is MNHEY and CDR2 is SMNVEV in the germline V gene (reference sequence). This CDR3 has 16 residues. Deletions cut 1 base from V and 7 bases from J, with 17 bases between. The CDR3 protein is CASSLFYRGVLQPQHF. Written as DNA, the CDR3 is TGTGCCAGCAGTTTATTTTACAGAGGGGTCCTACAGCCCCAGCATTTT.

This clonotype was counted between two and nine times. J is TRBJ2-6 and V is TRBV6-1, with 11 bases fitting TRBD1. V trimming: 5 bases; J trimming: 2 bases; junction bases outside the gene matches: 8. The germline V gene has CDR1 MNHNS and CDR2 SASEGT. The CDR3 consists of 18 residues. The CDR3 sequence is CASSSDRGQRAGANVLTF. CDR3 in DNA: TGTGCCAGCAGTTCGGACAGGGGGCAACGAGCTGGGGCCAACGTCCTGACTTTC.

The rearrangement uses TRBV4-3 and TRBJ2-7; D remains unclear. Trimming removed 0 bases at V and 3 bases at J, with 15 bases between. The CDR3 loop spans 16 amino acids. Looked up from germline, CDR1 is LGHNA and CDR2 is YSLEER. The CDR3 nucleotides read TGCGCCAGCAGCCAAGATGTATCTTCGGGCGACTACGAGCAGTACTTC. It encodes CASSQDVSSGDYEQYF.